A single sample gave rise to the 13 T cell receptor beta chains below, sequenced in a study of T cell responses to AZD1222 COVID-19 vaccine (dated by TCRdb to 2020 to 2023). In the paper's terms, the time point label means: baseline before first vaccination. The protocol used for the library was the immunoSEQ multiplex PCR assay. The table was pulled from immuneACCESS by TCRdb, which kept in-frame rearrangements only. Such tables lose some clones; where checked, under half of the loss comes from unresolved V genes, and the rest has no known cause. This sample lists 100,000 to 120,000 clones; about 87% were detected once. Together, the top ten hold 1.5% to 2% of the sample. The starting material was peripheral blood, obtained on day 0 of AZD1222 vaccination. These receptors were taken from an adult in good health.

This clone occurred once. The chain has TRBV5-1 and TRBJ2-5; the match to TRBD2 covers 13 bases. The CDR3 consists of 16 residues. The V gene's germline CDR1 is SGHRS and CDR2 YFSETQ. J was trimmed by 5 bases and V by 3 bases; bases with no gene match: 7. As DNA, the CDR3 is TGCGCCAGCAGCTCCGGGACTAGCGGGAACGGTGAGACCCAGTACTTC. The encoded protein is CASSSGTSGNGETQYF.

This chain connects TRBV7-9 to TRBJ1-1; no clear D gene. The CDR3 is 13 amino acids. The V end was cut by 6 bases, the J end by 1 base, with 9 bases between. Germline loops: CDR1 SEHNR, CDR2 FQNEAQ (reference sequence). The CDR3 coding sequence is TGTGCCAGCAGAACTACAGCGAACACTGAAGCTTTCTTT. This codes for CASRTTANTEAFF.

The chain combines TRBV12-3 or TRBV12-4 with TRBJ1-6; possibly TRBD1 for D (6 bases). V gave up 7 bases and J gave up 7 bases, with 11 bases separating them. This CDR3 has 13 residues. The CDR3 sequence is CASNRDTNSPLHF. The DNA for the CDR3 is TGTGCCAGCAACCGGGACACCAATTCACCCCTCCACTTT.

The rearrangement joins TRBV3-1 (or the pseudogene TRBV3-2) to TRBJ1-1; D remains ambiguous. The V and J ends lost 2 bases and 6 bases respectively, with 10 bases between them. Germline lookup yields CDR1 LGHDT and CDR2 YNNKEL (reference sequence). CDR3 length: 13 amino acids. The DNA of the CDR3 is TGTGCCAGCAGCCAACCCCCTATGGCTGAAGCTTTCTTT. Translated, it gives CASSQPPMAEAFF.

The V gene is TRBV15, the J gene TRBJ1-2; D remains unclear. Looked up from germline, CDR1 is LNHNV and CDR2 is YYDKDF (reference sequence). The CDR3 runs to 15 residues. The V end lost 0 bases, the J end lost 5 bases, and 13 bases lay between the germline ends. CDR3 sequence: CATSRDVRSAYGYTF. For the CDR3, the DNA is TGTGCCACCAGCAGAGACGTAAGGAGTGCTTATGGCTACACCTTC.

The chain recombines TRBV10-3 with TRBJ1-2; the D gene is possibly TRBD1 (6 bases). Germline V gene lookup returns CDR1 ENHRY and CDR2 SYGVKD. V shed 2 bases and J shed 7 bases, with 14 bases lying between them. CDR3 length equals 14 residues. In DNA form, the CDR3 reads TGTGCCATCAGTGAGGCGGGGGCTAGTGGTGGCTACACCTTC. It codes for CAISEAGASGGYTF.

The chain is built from TRBV30 and TRBJ1-2; TRBD1 might be the D (5 bases). The germline V gene has CDR1 GTSNPN and CDR2 SVGIG (reference sequence). V was shortened by 3 bases and J by 8 bases, with 19 bases between the two germline ends. This CDR3 spans 14 amino acids. The CDR3 reads CAWRRPREGIGYTF. The CDR3 DNA is TGTGCCTGGAGAAGGCCCAGGGAGGGAATAGGCTACACCTTC.

The chain couples TRBV5-1 to TRBJ1-1; 9 bases are shared with TRBD1. The germline gives CDR1 SGHRS, CDR2 YFSETQ. There are 15 residues in the CDR3. With V trimmed by 3 bases and J by 3 bases, 6 bases remained unmatched. CDR3: CASSSGQGGYTEAFF. The CDR3 DNA reads TGCGCCAGCAGCTCGGGACAGGGAGGGTACACTGAAGCTTTCTTT.

This chain links TRBV7-9 with TRBJ2-7; 7 nucleotides agree with TRBD1. Germline V CDR1 and CDR2: SEHNR, FQNEAQ (reference sequence). The CDR3 consists of 15 residues. Trimming at V came to 1 base and at J to 2 bases, leaving 5 bases not matched to a gene. The CDR3 is CASSLEGQLTYEQYF. CDR3 nucleotide sequence: TGTGCCAGCAGCTTAGAGGGACAGCTAACCTACGAGCAGTACTTC.

This clone was detected only a few times. The genes are TRBV2 and TRBJ1-1; D call uncertain. V lost 6 bases, J lost 9 bases, and 17 bases lay in between. Germline V gives CDR1 SNHLY, CDR2 FYNNEI. This CDR3 contains 13 residues. In DNA form, the CDR3 reads TGTGCCAGCAGACCCCGGGTCCAGACGAAAGCTTTCTTT. This translates into CASRPRVQTKAFF.

The chain uses TRBV15 and TRBJ2-7, with D possibly being TRBD2 (5 bases). From germline, CDR1 is LNHNV and CDR2 YYDKDF (reference sequence). CDR3 length: 12 residues. V was pared by 5 bases and J by 5 bases, with 10 bases between. CDR3 in DNA: TGTGCCACCAGCCCCCACGGGGACGAGCAGTACTTC. Translating gives CATSPHGDEQYF.

This clone has just one count. V usage is TRBV30 and J usage is TRBJ1-1; D gene unclear. The germline V gene encodes CDR1 GTSNPN and CDR2 SVGIG (reference sequence). Trimming took 3 bases from V and 4 from J, leaving 18 bases between them. The CDR3 consists of 15 residues. CDR3 loop: CAWSPTVTRFTEAFF. The CDR3 nucleotides read TGTGCCTGGAGCCCGACTGTAACGAGGTTCACTGAAGCTTTCTTT.

This clone has more than one count but fewer than ten. The genes are TRBV6-4 and TRBJ2-3, with TRBD2 matching over 9 bases. The CDR3 sequence is 17 residues long. The junction had 4 bases not matched to a gene; V was cut back by 0 bases and J by 0 bases. Germline V gene sequence: CDR1 MRHNA, CDR2 SNTAGT. CDR3 loop: CASSDSSLAGSTDTQYF. The CDR3 coding sequence is TGTGCCAGCAGTGACTCCTCGCTAGCGGGGAGCACAGATACGCAGTATTTT.